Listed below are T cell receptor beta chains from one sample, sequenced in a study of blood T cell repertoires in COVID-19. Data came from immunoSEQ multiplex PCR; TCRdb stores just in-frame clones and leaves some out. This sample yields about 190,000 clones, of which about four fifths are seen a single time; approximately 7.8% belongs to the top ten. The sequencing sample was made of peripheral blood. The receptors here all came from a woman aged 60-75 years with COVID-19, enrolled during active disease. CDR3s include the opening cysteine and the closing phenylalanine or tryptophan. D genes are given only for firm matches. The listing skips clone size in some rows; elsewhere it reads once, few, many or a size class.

TGTGCCAGCAGCCAAGATGGGACAGGTTCCTATGGCTACACCTTC	CASSQDGTGSYGYTF	TRBD1	NA	TRBV3-1/TRBV3-2	TRBJ1-2
TGTGCCAGCAGTCCGAATACAGGGCCCACTGAAGCTTTCTTT	CASSPNTGPTEAFF	NA	NA	TRBV27	TRBJ1-1
TGTGCCAGCAGAGACAGGGGCACAGATACGCAGTATTTT	CASRDRGTDTQYF	TRBD1	NA	TRBV6-5	TRBJ2-3
TGTGCCACCAGCAGCACAGGGCCCCCTAACTATGGCTACACCTTC	CATSSTGPPNYGYTF	NA	NA	TRBV15	TRBJ1-2
TGTGCCAGCCGGACTAGTGGGAGGTTAGAGACCCAGTACTTC	CASRTSGRLETQYF	TRBD2	once	TRBV19	TRBJ2-5
TGCGCCAGCAGCCTCTCCGGGACAGAGGAATATGGCTACACCTTC	CASSLSGTEEYGYTF	TRBD1	NA	TRBV5-1	TRBJ1-2
TGTGCCAGCAGCCAAGCCCATGCCCCGGCAGTGGGCAGGGCTGGCTACACCTTC	CASSQAHAPAVGRAGYTF	NA	NA	TRBV3-1/TRBV3-2	TRBJ1-2
TGCGCCAGCAGCCAAGGGACAGGTGCAAGGGGTGAAGCTTTCTTT	CASSQGTGARGEAFF	TRBD1	NA	TRBV4-1	TRBJ1-1
TGTGCCACCAGCCCCTGGGGGACAGCGAACACTGAAGCTTTCTTT	CATSPWGTANTEAFF	TRBD1	NA	TRBV2	TRBJ1-1
TGTGCCAGCAGCTTAAGGGGCGGGAGTCTCAACGAGCAGTACTTC	CASSLRGGSLNEQYF	TRBD2	few	TRBV7-3	TRBJ2-7
TGTGCCACCAGTGATCCTACAGAGATTAATCAGCCCCAGCATTTT	CATSDPTEINQPQHF	NA	NA	TRBV24-1	TRBJ1-5
TGTGCCAGTAGTGCCACGCCGGGACTAGCGGGAACAGTTCGGTTCTTC	CASSATPGLAGTVRFF	TRBD2	once	TRBV19	TRBJ2-1
TGTGCCAGCAGTCGGGACCTAGCGGGAGCGAACACCGGGGAGCTGTTTTTT	CASSRDLAGANTGELFF	TRBD2	NA	TRBV27	TRBJ2-2
TGTGCCAGCTCAGACTACAGGGCCAACTATGGCTACACCTTC	CASSDYRANYGYTF	NA	NA	TRBV18	TRBJ1-2
TGTGCCAGTAGTATAACGGAGGACAGGTCGGTGACCCAGCATTTT	CASSITEDRSVTQHF	TRBD1	NA	TRBV19	TRBJ1-5
TGTGCCCTTAAGTCGAGGGGGCAGCTGAACACTGAAGCTTTCTTT	CALKSRGQLNTEAFF	TRBD1	NA	TRBV6-6	TRBJ1-1
TGTGCCAGCAGCTCGAGTCGGGGGGCTAATGACAAAAACATTCAGTACTTC	CASSSSRGANDKNIQYF	NA	NA	TRBV3-1/TRBV3-2	TRBJ2-4
TGTGCCAGCTCACCACCTCGGCAGGGCCAAGAGACCCAGTACTTC	CASSPPRQGQETQYF	NA	NA	TRBV18	TRBJ2-5
TGTGCCAGCAGCCGGGGACTAGTAGAGACCCAGTACTTC	CASSRGLVETQYF	TRBD2	NA	TRBV3-1/TRBV3-2	TRBJ2-5
TGTGCCAGCAGTGAAGCGCGGGGTTCACCCCTCCACTTT	CASSEARGSPLHF	NA	NA	TRBV2	TRBJ1-6
TGTGCCAGCAGCTTAAGTAGCACAGGGGCTATCTCTGGAAACACCATATATTTT	CASSLSSTGAISGNTIYF	TRBD1	NA	TRBV7-6	TRBJ1-3
TGTGCCAGCAGTTCCACGGGACAGGGGGGATACGAGCAGTACTTC	CASSSTGQGGYEQYF	TRBD1	NA	TRBV6-6	TRBJ2-7
TGTGCCAGCAGTTCGCCCACCGGGACAGGGGGACTTAACACCGGGGAGCTGTTTTTT	CASSSPTGTGGLNTGELFF	TRBD1	NA	TRBV27	TRBJ2-2
TGTGCCAGCACACTACCCGGCACTAACTATGGCTACACCTTC	CASTLPGTNYGYTF	NA	few	TRBV28	TRBJ1-2
TGCAGTGCTGCCCCAGCGGATACGCAGTATTTT	CSAAPADTQYF	NA	NA	TRBV20-1	TRBJ2-3
TGTGCCAGTAGTTACGACTCAGGGCGGAACACTGAAGCTTTCTTT	CASSYDSGRNTEAFF	NA	NA	TRBV19	TRBJ1-1
TGCGCCAGCAGCGCAGGGACAGGCTCTGGTAGGGAGCAGTACTTC	CASSAGTGSGREQYF	TRBD1	NA	TRBV5-1	TRBJ2-7
TGTGCCAGCCTAAGAGTAACAGGGGAAGGCACTGAAGCTTTCTTT	CASLRVTGEGTEAFF	TRBD1	NA	TRBV7-9	TRBJ1-1
TGTGCCAGCAGCTTAGACAGGGTGAACACTGAAGCTTTCTTT	CASSLDRVNTEAFF	NA	few	TRBV7-9	TRBJ1-1
TGTGCCACCAGCAGAGACCCCGGGACTAACTACGAGCAGTACTTC	CATSRDPGTNYEQYF	TRBD2	NA	TRBV15	TRBJ2-7
TGTGCCAGCAGCTTGAATTACATGAACACTGAAGCTTTCTTT	CASSLNYMNTEAFF	NA	NA	TRBV7-2	TRBJ1-1
TGTGCCAGCAGTGAGGGGCAGGGGGCTTATGGCTACACCTTC	CASSEGQGAYGYTF	TRBD1	NA	TRBV6-1	TRBJ1-2
TGTGCCAGCAGTTACACCCTAGCGGGAGGCACAGATACGCAGTATTTT	CASSYTLAGGTDTQYF	TRBD2	NA	TRBV6-2/TRBV6-3	TRBJ2-3
TGCGCCAGCAGCCGAGGACAGACAACTAATGAAAAACTGTTTTTT	CASSRGQTTNEKLFF	NA	NA	TRBV5-1	TRBJ1-4